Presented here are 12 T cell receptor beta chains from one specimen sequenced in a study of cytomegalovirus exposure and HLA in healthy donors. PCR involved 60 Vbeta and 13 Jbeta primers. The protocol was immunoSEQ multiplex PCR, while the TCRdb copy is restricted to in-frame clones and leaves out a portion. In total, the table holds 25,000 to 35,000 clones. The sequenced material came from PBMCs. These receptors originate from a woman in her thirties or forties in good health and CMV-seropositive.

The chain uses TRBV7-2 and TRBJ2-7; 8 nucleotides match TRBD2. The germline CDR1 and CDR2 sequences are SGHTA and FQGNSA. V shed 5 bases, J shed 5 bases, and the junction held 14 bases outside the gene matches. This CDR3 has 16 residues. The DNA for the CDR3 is TGTGCCAGCAGCGCCCCGTGGAGCGGGAGTCCCCACGAGCAGTACTTC. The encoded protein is CASSAPWSGSPHEQYF.

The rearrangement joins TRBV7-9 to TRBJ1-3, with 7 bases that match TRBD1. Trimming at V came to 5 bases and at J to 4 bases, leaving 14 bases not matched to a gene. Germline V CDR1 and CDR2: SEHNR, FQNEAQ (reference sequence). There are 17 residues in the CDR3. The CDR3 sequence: CASSPRQGGTVGNTIYF. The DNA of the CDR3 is TGTGCCAGCAGCCCCCGACAGGGTGGGACAGTCGGAAACACCATATATTTT.

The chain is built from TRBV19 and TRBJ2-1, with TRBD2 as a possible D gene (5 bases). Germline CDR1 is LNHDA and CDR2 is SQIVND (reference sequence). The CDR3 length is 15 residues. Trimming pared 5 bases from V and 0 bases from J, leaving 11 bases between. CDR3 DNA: TGTGCCAGTAGTCTGACGGGGTACTCCTACAATGAGCAGTTCTTC. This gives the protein CASSLTGYSYNEQFF.

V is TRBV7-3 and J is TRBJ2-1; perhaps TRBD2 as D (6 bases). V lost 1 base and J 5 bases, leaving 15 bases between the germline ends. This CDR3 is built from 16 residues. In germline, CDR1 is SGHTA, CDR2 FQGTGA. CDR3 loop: CASSLMGGASDNEQFF. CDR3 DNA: TGTGCCAGCAGCTTAATGGGGGGAGCTTCCGACAATGAGCAGTTCTTC.

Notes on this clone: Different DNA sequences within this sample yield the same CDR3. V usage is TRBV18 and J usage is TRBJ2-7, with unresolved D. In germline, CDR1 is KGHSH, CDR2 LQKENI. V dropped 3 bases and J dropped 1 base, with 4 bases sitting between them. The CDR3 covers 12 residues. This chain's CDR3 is CASSPSSYEQYF. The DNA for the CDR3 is TGTGCCAGCTCACCGTCTTCCTACGAGCAGTACTTC.

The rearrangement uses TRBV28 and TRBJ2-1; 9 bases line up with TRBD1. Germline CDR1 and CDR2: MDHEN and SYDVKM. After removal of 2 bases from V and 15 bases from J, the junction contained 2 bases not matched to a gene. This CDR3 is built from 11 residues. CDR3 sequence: CASSLGQGPFF. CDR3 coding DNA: TGTGCCAGCAGTTTAGGACAGGGGCCGTTCTTC.

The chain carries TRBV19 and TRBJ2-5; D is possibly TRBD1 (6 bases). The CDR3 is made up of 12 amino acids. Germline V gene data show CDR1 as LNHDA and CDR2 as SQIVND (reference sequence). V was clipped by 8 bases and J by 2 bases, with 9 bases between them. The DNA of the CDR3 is TGTGCCAGTCCGGACAGTCAAGAGACCCAGTACTTC. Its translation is CASPDSQETQYF.

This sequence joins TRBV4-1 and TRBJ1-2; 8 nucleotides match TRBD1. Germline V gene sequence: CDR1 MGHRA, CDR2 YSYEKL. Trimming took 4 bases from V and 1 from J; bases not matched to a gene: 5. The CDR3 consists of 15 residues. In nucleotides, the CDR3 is TGCGCCAGCAGCCCCCGGACAGGGAGTAACTATGGCTACACCTTC. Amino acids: CASSPRTGSNYGYTF.

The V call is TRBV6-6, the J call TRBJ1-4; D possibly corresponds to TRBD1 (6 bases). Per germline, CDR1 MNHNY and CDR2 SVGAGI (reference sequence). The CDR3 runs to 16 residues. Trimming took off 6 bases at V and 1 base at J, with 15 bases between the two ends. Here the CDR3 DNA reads TGTGCCAGCAGCCGCACAGGGTTCGAAACTAATGAAAAACTGTTTTTT. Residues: CASSRTGFETNEKLFF.

CDR3 sequence reads: CASSINRGRSPYEQYF. In DNA form, the CDR3 reads TGTGCCAGCAGCATAAACAGGGGGCGCAGTCCCTACGAGCAGTACTTC. The V and J genes are TRBV27 and TRBJ2-7, with 9 bases matching TRBD1. Germline CDR1 MNHEY, CDR2 SMNVEV (reference sequence). This CDR3 region has 16 residues. V lost 6 bases to trimming and J lost 2 bases; unmatched junction nucleotides: 11.

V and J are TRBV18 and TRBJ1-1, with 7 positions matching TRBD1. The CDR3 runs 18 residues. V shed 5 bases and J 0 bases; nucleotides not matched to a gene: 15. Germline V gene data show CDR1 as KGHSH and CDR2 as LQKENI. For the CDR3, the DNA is TGTGCCAGCTCATACCGACAGGGCCACCCAACTATGAACACTGAAGCTTTCTTT. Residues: CASSYRQGHPTMNTEAFF. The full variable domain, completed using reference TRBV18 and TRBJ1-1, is NAGVMQNPRHLVRRRGQEARLRCSPMKGHSHVYWYRQLPEEGLKFMVYLQKENIIDESGMPKERFSAEFPKEGPSILRIQQVVRGDSAAYFCASSYRQGHPTMNTEAFFGQGTRLTVV.

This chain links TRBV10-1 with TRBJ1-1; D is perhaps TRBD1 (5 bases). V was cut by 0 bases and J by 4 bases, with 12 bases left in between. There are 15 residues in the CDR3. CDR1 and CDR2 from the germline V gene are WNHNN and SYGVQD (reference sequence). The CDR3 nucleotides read TGCGCCAGCAGTGAGTCTGCAGGGTCGGGCACTGAAGCTTTCTTT. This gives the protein CASSESAGSGTEAFF.